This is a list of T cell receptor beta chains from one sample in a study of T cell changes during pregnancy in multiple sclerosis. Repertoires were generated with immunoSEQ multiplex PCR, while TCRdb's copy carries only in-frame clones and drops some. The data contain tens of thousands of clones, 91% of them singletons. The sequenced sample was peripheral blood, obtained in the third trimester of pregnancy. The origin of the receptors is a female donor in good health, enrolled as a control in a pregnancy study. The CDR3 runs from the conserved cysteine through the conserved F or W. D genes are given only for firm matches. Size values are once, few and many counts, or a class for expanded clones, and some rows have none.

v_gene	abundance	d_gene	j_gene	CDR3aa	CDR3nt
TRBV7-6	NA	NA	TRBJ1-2	CASSLFGRGENGYTF	TGTGCCAGCAGCTTATTTGGGCGGGGGGAGAATGGCTACACCTTC
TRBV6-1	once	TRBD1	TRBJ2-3	CASSLRGTRDTQYF	TGTGCCAGCAGTCTCAGGGGGACGCGGGATACGCAGTATTTT
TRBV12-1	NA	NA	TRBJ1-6	CASSFVRRADLHF	TGTGCCAGCAGCTTTGTCCGCCGAGCCGACCTCCACTTT
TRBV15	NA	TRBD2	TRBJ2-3	CATSRPGLAGVSTDTQYF	TGTGCCACCAGCAGACCGGGACTAGCGGGGGTTAGCACAGATACGCAGTATTTT
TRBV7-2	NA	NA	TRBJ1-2	CASSLGQLEWGYTF	TGTGCCAGCAGCCTTGGACAGCTCGAATGGGGCTACACCTTC
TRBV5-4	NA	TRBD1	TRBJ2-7	CASSLADRGGYEQYF	TGTGCCAGCAGCTTGGCGGACAGGGGGGGTTACGAGCAGTACTTC
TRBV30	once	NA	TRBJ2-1	CAWTKLNEQFF	TGTGCCTGGACTAAGCTCAATGAGCAGTTCTTC
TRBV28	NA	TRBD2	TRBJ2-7	CAVWGGTGGSYYEQYF	TGTGCCGTCTGGGGAGGCACGGGAGGGTCCTACTACGAGCAGTACTTC
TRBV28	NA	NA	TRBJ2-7	CASRRSPGSHEQYF	TGTGCCAGCAGGAGGTCCCCAGGGTCCCACGAGCAGTACTTC
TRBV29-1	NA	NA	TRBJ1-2	CSAGRETAGAYGYTF	TGCAGCGCGGGCAGGGAAACGGCTGGGGCTTATGGCTACACCTTC